Listed below are T cell receptor beta chains from one sample, sequenced in a study of T-cell memory formation after mild COVID-19. TCRdb independently ran MiXCR on the 5' RACE reads; one entry per CDR3 protein. The sample has around 190,000 distinct CDR3 sequences; about 18% are singletons. Specimen: PBMCs or a T cell subset sorted from them (not recorded which). The source of these receptors is a young man who had mild COVID-19 (a few samples of this study predate the infection). Cell type and time point are not known. The CDR3 runs from the conserved cysteine through the conserved F or W. The D gene is left open where the match is weak. Where a row states a size, it is once, few, many or the class of an expanded clone; other rows omit it.

V: TRBV11-2
size: few
J: TRBJ2-5
D: -
CDR3: CASSQTRYNRVLVGTQYF
DNA: TGTGCCAGCAGCCAAACGAGATACAACAGGGTTCTAGTTGGGACCCAGTACTTC

V: TRBV5-1
size: -
J: TRBJ1-1
D: TRBD1
CDR3: CASSTGQSYAEAFF
DNA: TGCGCCAGCAGCACGGGACAGTCATATGCTGAAGCTTTCTTT

V: TRBV7-9
size: -
J: TRBJ1-1
D: -
CDR3: CASSPYRAGGTEAFF
DNA: TGTGCCAGCAGCCCCTACAGGGCCGGGGGGACTGAAGCTTTCTTT

V: TRBV10-2
size: -
J: TRBJ2-2
D: TRBD2
CDR3: CASRWTSGSTGELFF
DNA: TGCGCCAGCCGCTGGACTAGCGGCAGCACCGGGGAGCTGTTTTTT

V: TRBV9
size: few
J: TRBJ2-5
D: TRBD2
CDR3: CASSAFLAGGQETQYF
DNA: TGTGCCAGCAGCGCCTTCTTAGCGGGGGGCCAAGAGACCCAGTACTTC

V: TRBV5-1
size: few
J: TRBJ2-1
D: TRBD2
CDR3: CASSFPGLAGGRGEQFF
DNA: TGCGCCAGCAGCTTTCCGGGACTAGCGGGGGGGCGAGGTGAGCAGTTCTTC

V: TRBV20-1
size: few
J: TRBJ2-7
D: -
CDR3: CSVSRTASSYEQYF
DNA: TGCAGTGTTTCCAGGACAGCCAGCTCCTACGAGCAGTACTTC

V: TRBV2
size: -
J: TRBJ2-1
D: -
CDR3: CASSEYVNEQFF
DNA: TGTGCCAGCAGTGAATATGTCAATGAGCAGTTCTTC

V: TRBV5-1
size: few
J: TRBJ2-3
D: -
CDR3: CASSLTGGGTQYF
DNA: TGCGCCAGCAGCCTGACCGGAGGGGGTACGCAGTATTTT

V: TRBV10-2
size: few
J: TRBJ2-5
D: -
CDR3: CASSEWEGAETQYF
DNA: TGCGCCAGCAGTGAGTGGGAGGGGGCGGAGACCCAGTACTTC

V: TRBV12-3/TRBV12-4
size: few
J: TRBJ2-3
D: TRBD2
CDR3: CASKVAGGRTDTQYF
DNA: TGTGCCAGCAAAGTAGCGGGGGGCCGCACAGATACGCAGTATTTT

V: TRBV7-6
size: few
J: TRBJ2-5
D: TRBD2
CDR3: CASSLAPSGGPKQETQYF
DNA: TGTGCCAGCAGCTTAGCCCCTAGCGGGGGGCCGAAGCAAGAGACCCAGTACTTC

V: TRBV9
size: -
J: TRBJ2-5
D: TRBD2
CDR3: CASSVSGAETQYF
DNA: TGTGCCAGCAGCGTGAGCGGGGCGGAGACCCAGTACTTC

V: TRBV5-8
size: few
J: TRBJ2-3
D: -
CDR3: CASSQLRVDTDTQYF
DNA: TGTGCCAGCAGCCAACTCAGGGTAGACACAGATACGCAGTATTTT

V: TRBV27
size: -
J: TRBJ1-5
D: -
CDR3: CASSYRAPSRVYSNQPQHF
DNA: TGTGCCAGCAGCTACAGGGCTCCCAGCCGAGTCTATAGCAATCAGCCCCAGCATTTT